This TCR beta chain was observed in a study of CD8+CD57+ T cells in acquired aplastic anemia. Study-level information: DNA from sorted CD4+ and CD8+ cells averaged around 3.5 ug.

Genomic DNA provided the template from which TCR beta VDJ and CDR3 profiles were obtained. From the reads, TCRdb called clonotypes with MiXCR, one entry per CDR3 protein. The table has about 110,000 distinct CDR3 sequences, 40% to 65% seen once; the top ten hold under 35%. This clonotype has a count of ten or more. The CDR3 runs 16 residues. Germline V gives CDR1 SEHNR, CDR2 FQNEAQ (reference sequence). Trimming pared 6 bases from V and 7 bases from J, leaving 24 bases between. Sequenced input: sorted CD4+, CD8+, or CD8+CD57+ T cells (not recorded which) from PBMCs. The receptor comes from a human donor in good health, serving as a control. This chain uses TRBV7-9 with TRBJ1-2; TRBD1 might be the D (5 bases). The CDR3 is CASSLTVLVASGGYTF. In DNA, the CDR3 is TGTGCCAGCAGTCTGACAGTTCTCGTCGCGTCTGGTGGCTACACCTTC.